What follows are 13 T cell receptor beta chains derived from one specimen sequenced in a study of beta chain features in type 1 diabetes. Antigens for these TCRs are unknown. The investigators reverse transcribed all of the isolated RNA, so they sequenced expressed TCRB transcripts. This table comes from immunoSEQ multiplex PCR, and its TCRdb copy is limited to in-frame clones, with some not included. The sample lists some 280,000 clones; 14% were seen once. Whole-study results and caveats: Patients with Type 1 diabetes showed moderately but significantly shorter TCRB CDR3s in all four CD4+ subsets.

The material sequenced was naive CD4+ T cells from blood. These receptors were taken from a man aged 25 to 40 with type 1 diabetes.

This chain uses TRBV9 with TRBJ2-2; 7 positions agree with TRBD2. V shed 3 bases and J 4 bases; nucleotides not matched to a gene: 12. The CDR3 is 17 residues long. The germline V gene has CDR1 SGDLS and CDR2 YYNGEE. CDR3 sequence: CASSEGFAGVFTGELFF. Written as DNA, the CDR3 is TGTGCCAGCAGCGAGGGGTTTGCGGGAGTGTTCACCGGGGAGCTGTTTTTT. Looking up the rest from reference TRBV9 and TRBJ2-2 gives the full variable domain: DSGVTQTPKHLITATGQRVTLRCSPRSGDLSVYWYQQSLDQGLQFLIQYYNGEERAKGNILERFSAQQFPDLHSELNLSSLELGDSALYFCASSEGFAGVFTGELFFGEGSRLTVL.

This sequence joins TRBV5-6 and TRBJ2-5; TRBD1 is a possible D gene (5 bases). The CDR3 extends over 11 amino acids. The V and J ends lost 0 bases and 11 bases respectively, with 8 bases between them. Per the germline V gene, CDR1 is SGHDT and CDR2 is YYEEEE. CDR3 bases: TGTGCCAGCAGCTTGGGGCAGGGACAGTACTTC. Translation: CASSLGQGQYF.

This rearrangement joins TRBV27 to TRBJ2-7, with D perhaps matching TRBD1 (6 bases). This CDR3 has 14 residues. Trimming pared 4 bases from V and 3 bases from J, leaving 13 bases between. The germline V gene has CDR1 MNHEY and CDR2 SMNVEV (reference sequence). CDR3 region: CASSSRQANYEQYF. The CDR3 DNA follows: TGTGCCAGCAGTTCCAGACAGGCCAACTACGAGCAGTACTTC.

This clone came up a few times. This chain connects TRBV18 to TRBJ2-2, with D perhaps TRBD2 (6 bases). The CDR3 extends over 15 amino acids. Trimming cost V 5 bases and J 7 bases, with 17 bases left between them. Per the germline V gene, CDR1 is KGHSH and CDR2 is LQKENI. The CDR3 region is CASSASTSTIGELFF. The CDR3 DNA is TGTGCCAGCTCAGCATCGACTAGTACGATCGGGGAGCTGTTTTTT.

The sample holds a few counts of this clone. The chain uses TRBV7-2 and TRBJ2-5; D may be TRBD1 (5 bases). The J call may be mistaken, given a closer DNA end match to TRBJ2-7. This CDR3 spans 14 amino acids. Germline CDR1 and CDR2: SGHTA and FQGNSA. In nucleotides, the CDR3 is TGTGCCAGCAGCTCTATCGTGGACATCTACGAGCAGTACTTC. Amino acid sequence: CASSSIVDIYEQYF.

This clone was observed a few times. The chain joins TRBV9 to TRBJ2-7; the match to TRBD1 covers 7 bases. CDR3 length: 15 amino acids. The germline CDR1 and CDR2 sequences are SGDLS and YYNGEE. The V segment lost 4 bases and the J segment 2 bases; nucleotides outside the gene matches: 9. CDR3 nucleotide sequence: TGTGCCAGCAGCCAATCTTCGACAGGGACCTACGAGCAGTACTTC. Its protein is CASSQSSTGTYEQYF.

In this sample, this clone turned up a few times. The chain has TRBV5-1 and TRBJ2-7; 8 bases are shared with TRBD1. The CDR3 spans 16 residues. CDR1 and CDR2 (germline): SGHRS, YFSETQ. V trimming: 7 bases; J trimming: 3 bases; junction bases outside the gene matches: 15. The CDR3 DNA is TGCGCCAGCTTCCCAGGGGGCGCAGACCGCATCTACGAGCAGTACTTC. Translating it yields CASFPGGADRIYEQYF.

This chain connects TRBV6-1 to TRBJ2-5; TRBD1 agrees at 10 bases. The V gene end was trimmed by 8 bases and the J gene end by 2 bases; junction bases not matched to a gene: 5. There are 14 residues in the CDR3. Germline-derived CDR1 and CDR2 are MNHNS and SASEGT. The CDR3 protein is CASYPGQGQETQYF. The DNA of the CDR3 is TGTGCCAGCTACCCGGGACAGGGGCAAGAGACCCAGTACTTC.

The table lists this clone with a few counts. The V call is TRBV27, the J call TRBJ2-1; D may be TRBD2 (5 bases). V shed 1 base and J shed 0 bases, with 13 bases lying between them. The CDR3 is made up of 17 amino acids. Germline V gene data show CDR1 as MNHEY and CDR2 as SMNVEV (reference sequence). The CDR3 sequence: CASSLWPAVSSYNEQFF. In DNA, the CDR3 is TGTGCCAGCAGTTTATGGCCAGCGGTCAGCTCCTACAATGAGCAGTTCTTC.

This CDR3 is CASRHSGSQETQYF. For the CDR3, the DNA is TGTGCCAGCAGACATAGCGGGAGCCAAGAGACCCAGTACTTC. The rearrangement joins TRBV7-2 to TRBJ2-5; the match to TRBD2 covers 9 bases. The germline V gene encodes CDR1 SGHTA and CDR2 FQGNSA. The CDR3 covers 14 residues. V shed 6 bases and J 1 base; nucleotides not matched to a gene: 3.

This chain's CDR3 is CASSRSGKQTGELFF. In nucleotides, the CDR3 is TGTGCCAGCAGCCGATCAGGGAAACAAACCGGGGAGCTGTTTTTT. The rearrangement links TRBV11-2 to TRBJ2-2; tentative D call: TRBD1 (5 bases). From germline, CDR1 is SGHAT and CDR2 FQNNGV. The CDR3 sequence is 15 residues long. V lost 5 bases, J lost 5 bases, and 15 bases lay in between. Full variable domain (outside the CDR3, taken from reference TRBV11-2 and TRBJ2-2): EAGVAQSPRYKIIEKRQSVAFWCNPISGHATLYWYQQILGQGPKLLIQFQNNGVVDDSQLPKDRFSAERLKGVDSTLKIQPAKLEDSAVYLCASSRSGKQTGELFFGEGSRLTVL.

This clone was observed a handful of times. This rearrangement joins TRBV7-2 to TRBJ2-2; 13 positions agree with TRBD2. The V gene end was trimmed by 5 bases and the J gene end by 3 bases; junction bases not matched to a gene: 6. Germline CDR1 and CDR2: SGHTA and FQGNSA. This CDR3 is built from 17 residues. This chain's CDR3 is CASSPLTSGRYTGELFF. CDR3 nucleotides: TGTGCCAGCAGCCCTTTGACTAGCGGGAGGTACACCGGGGAGCTGTTTTTT.

The chain employs TRBV7-9 and TRBJ2-5; D is undetermined. CDR1 and CDR2 (germline): SEHNR, FQNEAQ (reference sequence). The V and J ends lost 6 bases and 4 bases respectively, with 18 bases between them. This CDR3 region has 15 residues. The CDR3, as DNA: TGTGCCAGCAGTTCCGGGTCCTACGGTGGAGAGACCCAGTACTTC. It codes for CASSSGSYGGETQYF.